This TCR beta chain was identified in a study of OX40 agonist ivuxolimab in advanced cancers. Study-wide background: Patients were treated with ivuxolimab, an agonistic anti-OX40 (CD134) antibody. Anti-PD-1, anti-PD-L1 or anti-CTLA-4 therapy given earlier was allowed, and 40% had some. Three patients had partial responses: one hepatocellular carcinoma, two cutaneous melanoma.

Data came from immunoSEQ multiplex PCR; TCRdb stores just in-frame clones and leaves some out. The sample comprises tens of thousands of clones, less than 90% of which are singletons, and roughly 15% rests with the top ten. This clone was detected only a few times. Germline trimming cut 5 bases from V and 4 bases from J; bases unmatched to any gene: 14. The CDR3 covers 18 residues. Germline CDR1 SGHAT, CDR2 FQDESV (reference sequence). Blood got drawn at baseline, again on cycle 4 day 1, and then on cycle 7 day 1. This receptor was obtained from an adult with an advanced solid tumor such as melanoma, head and neck, liver or kidney cancer. Material: CD4+ or CD8+ T cells sorted from blood, obtained in a trial of the OX40 agonist ivuxolimab. The chain carries TRBV11-1 and TRBJ2-2; 9 nucleotides agree with TRBD2. CDR3 nucleotides: TGTGCCAGCAGCACGCTCGCGGGAGCGGGGGGCGGCACCGGGGAGCTGTTTTTT. Its protein is CASSTLAGAGGGTGELFF.